Given below is one T cell receptor (beta chain) in context. This sample stems from a study of OX40 agonist ivuxolimab in advanced cancers. The protocol was immunoSEQ multiplex PCR, while the TCRdb copy is restricted to in-frame clones and leaves out a portion. The table includes 84,000 or so clones, roughly 82% detected once. Germline V lookup: CDR1 LGHNT, CDR2 FRNRAP. V lost 6 bases and J 2 bases, leaving 16 bases between the germline ends. The CDR3 is 16 residues long. The receptor comes from an adult with an advanced solid tumor such as melanoma, head and neck, liver or kidney cancer. This chain joins TRBV12-5 and TRBJ2-2; D may be TRBD2 (5 bases). This material consisted of CD4+ or CD8+ T cells sorted from blood, taken in a trial of the OX40 agonist ivuxolimab. CDR3 in amino acids: CASGDGNPSNTGELFF. The DNA for the CDR3 is TGTGCTAGTGGCGACGGGAACCCCTCCAACACCGGGGAGCTGTTTTTT.